This is a list of T cell receptor beta chains from one sample in a study of blood T cell repertoires in COVID-19. Method: immunoSEQ multiplex PCR; TCRdb's copy keeps in-frame clones and lacks some. The sample contains approximately 170,000 clones, 80% to 85% of which appear only once. What was sequenced was PBMCs or T cells enriched from blood (not recorded which). The receptors stem from a woman between 50 and 59 years old who had recovered from COVID-19. CDR3s include the opening cysteine and the closing phenylalanine or tryptophan. The order of the fields is V gene, D gene, CDR3 protein. The D gene is left open where the match is weak.

V: TRBV5-1
D: TRBD1
CDR3: CASSPETGYGYTF

V: TRBV7-6
D: TRBD1
CDR3: CASSLRQGKNEQFF

V: TRBV2
D: .
CDR3: CASTGGRKLFF

V: TRBV7-2
D: TRBD2
CDR3: CASSLRTRGGTQYF

V: TRBV6-5
D: .
CDR3: CASSYTRRIGGYTF

V: TRBV28
D: TRBD2
CDR3: CASRMRTSGFYNEQFF

V: TRBV7-2
D: TRBD2
CDR3: CASSFSSGNQFF

V: TRBV7-9
D: TRBD1
CDR3: CASSRRTGGSTDTQYF

V: TRBV9
D: .
CDR3: CASSAGTSLQPQHF

V: TRBV5-4
D: .
CDR3: CASSLAGVTSNEQYF

V: TRBV5-5
D: .
CDR3: CASRETTNEKLFF

V: TRBV7-2
D: TRBD1
CDR3: CASSSGGYTQYF

V: TRBV12-3/TRBV12-4
D: .
CDR3: CASRGGGTEAFF

V: TRBV6-4
D: TRBD1
CDR3: CASRPGQGYYGYTF

V: TRBV27
D: TRBD1
CDR3: CASSGDRASPLHF

V: TRBV6-2/TRBV6-3
D: TRBD1
CDR3: CASSYLRGPGTEAFF

V: TRBV2
D: .
CDR3: CASRDHTRGQETQYF

V: TRBV4-3
D: .
CDR3: CASSQDRPRPGMTSTDTQYF

V: TRBV3-1/TRBV3-2
D: TRBD2
CDR3: CASSQTGLAAYNEQFF

V: TRBV12-3/TRBV12-4
D: .
CDR3: CASSFNRNTEAFF

V: TRBV2
D: .
CDR3: CASSDVGGYGNTIYF

V: TRBV5-8
D: .
CDR3: CASSFGGFSTQYF

V: TRBV7-6
D: .
CDR3: CASSGGGTEAFF

V: TRBV28
D: .
CDR3: CASSSPTGGNTEAFF

V: TRBV11-3
D: TRBD2
CDR3: CASSESGGQPYEQYF

V: TRBV2
D: .
CDR3: CASGGGNTEAFF

V: TRBV3-1/TRBV3-2
D: .
CDR3: CASSQGRAADGYTF

V: TRBV5-1
D: .
CDR3: CASSSTGAPNTGELFF

V: TRBV12-3/TRBV12-4
D: .
CDR3: CASSLGLAIEQFF

V: TRBV5-6
D: TRBD1
CDR3: CASSLQGVDEQFF

V: TRBV7-3
D: .
CDR3: CASSLSGNEKLFF

V: TRBV6-5
D: TRBD1
CDR3: CASRGAGGNTEAFF

V: TRBV11-3
D: TRBD1
CDR3: CASSPTRQGPLEAFF

V: TRBV11-2
D: TRBD1
CDR3: CASSSRRGQGTSGANVLTF

V: TRBV6-5
D: TRBD1
CDR3: CASSPGQELNQPQHF

V: TRBV7-2
D: .
CDR3: CASSLGTRNNEQFF

V: TRBV5-1
D: .
CDR3: CASSLAIGGGTDTQYF

V: TRBV2
D: .
CDR3: CASVWRETGQETQYF

V: TRBV2
D: TRBD1
CDR3: CASRPDRGNNQPQHF

V: TRBV6-5
D: TRBD2
CDR3: CASRDRLAEDYEQYF

V: TRBV4-3
D: .
CDR3: CASSQTRGYQPQHF

V: TRBV6-5
D: TRBD2
CDR3: CASSLTSGKFYEQYF

V: TRBV6-2/TRBV6-3
D: .
CDR3: CASSYAYRVSGNTIYF

V: TRBV5-5
D: .
CDR3: CASSPPRAGEFF

V: TRBV7-3
D: TRBD2
CDR3: CASSPGLAGGRDTQYF

V: TRBV6-5
D: .
CDR3: CASRVISGQETQYF

V: TRBV5-1
D: TRBD2
CDR3: CASSLRVIGGGASEQYF

V: TRBV12-3/TRBV12-4
D: .
CDR3: CASSLLLAYEQYF

V: TRBV6-5
D: .
CDR3: CASTSKWPSNYGYTF

V: TRBV2
D: .
CDR3: CASRQGWNTEAFF

V: TRBV12-3/TRBV12-4
D: .
CDR3: CASSFGSTSEAFF

V: TRBV2
D: TRBD2
CDR3: CASSRPSGRVVEQFF

V: TRBV9
D: .
CDR3: CASSVEGTRGYGYTF

V: TRBV7-9
D: TRBD2
CDR3: CASSDIAGSTDTQYF

V: TRBV7-9
D: .
CDR3: CASSLVPENGYTF